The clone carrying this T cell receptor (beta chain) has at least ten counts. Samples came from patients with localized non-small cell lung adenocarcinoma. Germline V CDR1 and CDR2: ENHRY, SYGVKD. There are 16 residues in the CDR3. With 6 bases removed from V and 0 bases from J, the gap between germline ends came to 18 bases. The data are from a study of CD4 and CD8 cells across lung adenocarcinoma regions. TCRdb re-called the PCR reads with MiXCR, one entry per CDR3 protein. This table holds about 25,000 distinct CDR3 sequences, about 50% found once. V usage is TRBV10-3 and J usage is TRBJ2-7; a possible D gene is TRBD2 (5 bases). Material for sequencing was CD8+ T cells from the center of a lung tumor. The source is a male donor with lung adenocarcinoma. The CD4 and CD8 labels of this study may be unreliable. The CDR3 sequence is CAIRSTLGVSSYEQYF. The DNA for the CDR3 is TGTGCCATCAGATCCACCCTGGGAGTGAGCTCCTACGAGCAGTACTTC.